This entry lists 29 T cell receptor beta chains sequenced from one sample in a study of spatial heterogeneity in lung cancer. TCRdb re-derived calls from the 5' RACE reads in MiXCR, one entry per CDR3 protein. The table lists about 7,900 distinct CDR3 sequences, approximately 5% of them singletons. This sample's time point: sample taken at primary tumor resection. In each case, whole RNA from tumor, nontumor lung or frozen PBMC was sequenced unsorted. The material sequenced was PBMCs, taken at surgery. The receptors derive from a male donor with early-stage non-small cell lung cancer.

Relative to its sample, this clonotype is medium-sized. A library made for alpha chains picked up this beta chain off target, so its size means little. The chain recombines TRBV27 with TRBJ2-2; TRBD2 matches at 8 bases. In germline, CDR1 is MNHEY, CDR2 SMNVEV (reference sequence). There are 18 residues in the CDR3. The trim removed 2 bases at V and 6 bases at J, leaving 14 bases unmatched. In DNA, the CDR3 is TGTGCCAGCAGTTTAAAGGGAGCGGGGGCCCAACAAGCCGGGGAGCTGTTTTTT. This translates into CASSLKGAGAQQAGELFF.

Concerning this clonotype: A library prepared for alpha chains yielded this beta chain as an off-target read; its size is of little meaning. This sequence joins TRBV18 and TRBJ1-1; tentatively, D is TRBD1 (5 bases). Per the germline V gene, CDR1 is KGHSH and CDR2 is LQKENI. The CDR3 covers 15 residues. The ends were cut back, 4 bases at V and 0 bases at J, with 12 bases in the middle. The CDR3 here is CASSRLGDMNTEAFF. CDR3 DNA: TGTGCCAGCTCACGCTTAGGGGATATGAACACTGAAGCTTTCTTT.

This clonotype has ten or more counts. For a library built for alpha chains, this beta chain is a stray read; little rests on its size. The CDR3 nucleotides are TGTGCCAGCAGTGAAATACGGTACAATGAGCAGTTCTTC. It codes for CASSEIRYNEQFF. The V gene is TRBV2, the J gene TRBJ2-1; no firm D call. CDR1 and CDR2 from the germline V gene are SNHLY and FYNNEI. The V gene lost 2 bases and the J gene lost 4 bases, with 6 bases spanning the gap. This CDR3 region has 13 residues.

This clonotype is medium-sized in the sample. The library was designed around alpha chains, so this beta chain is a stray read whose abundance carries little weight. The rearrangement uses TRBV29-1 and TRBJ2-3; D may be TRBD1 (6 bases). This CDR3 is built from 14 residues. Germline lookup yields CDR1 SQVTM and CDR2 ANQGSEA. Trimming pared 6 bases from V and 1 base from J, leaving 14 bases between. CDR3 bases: TGCAGCGTAAACCGGGACATCGGCACAGATACGCAGTATTTT. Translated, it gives CSVNRDIGTDTQYF.

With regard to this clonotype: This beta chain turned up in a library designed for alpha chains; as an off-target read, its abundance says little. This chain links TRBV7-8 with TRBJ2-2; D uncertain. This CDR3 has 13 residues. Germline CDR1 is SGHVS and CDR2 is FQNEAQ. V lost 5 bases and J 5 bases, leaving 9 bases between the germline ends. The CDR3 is CASSARTTGELFF. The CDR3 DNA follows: TGTGCCAGCAGCGCCAGGACGACCGGGGAGCTGTTTTTT.

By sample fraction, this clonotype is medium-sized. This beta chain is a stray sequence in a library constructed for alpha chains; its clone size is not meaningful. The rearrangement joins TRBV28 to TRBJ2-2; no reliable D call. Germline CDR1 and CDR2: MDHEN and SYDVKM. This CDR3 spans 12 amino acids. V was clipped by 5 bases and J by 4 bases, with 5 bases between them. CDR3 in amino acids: CASSTPTGELFF. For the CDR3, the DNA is TGTGCCAGCAGTACCCCCACCGGGGAGCTGTTTTTT.

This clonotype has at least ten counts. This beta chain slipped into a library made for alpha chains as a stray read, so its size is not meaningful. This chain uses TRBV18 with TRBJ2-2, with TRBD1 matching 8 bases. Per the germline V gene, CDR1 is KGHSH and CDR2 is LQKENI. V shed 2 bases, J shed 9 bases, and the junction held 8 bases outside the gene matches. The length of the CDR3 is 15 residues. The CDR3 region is CASSPGQGRTWELFF. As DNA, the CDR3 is TGTGCCAGCTCACCAGGACAGGGAAGGACCTGGGAGCTGTTTTTT. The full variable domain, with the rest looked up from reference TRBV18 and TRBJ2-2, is NAGVMQNPRHLVRRRGQEARLRCSPMKGHSHVYWYRQLPEEGLKFMVYLQKENIIDESGMPKERFSAEFPKEGPSILRIQQVVRGDSAAYFCASSPGQGRTWELFFGEGSRLTVL.

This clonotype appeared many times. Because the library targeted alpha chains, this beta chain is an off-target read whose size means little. CDR3 region: CSAYNLGETQYF. The CDR3 DNA is TGCAGTGCTTATAACCTAGGAGAGACCCAGTACTTC. V gene TRBV20-1 combines with J gene TRBJ2-5, with D uncertain. This CDR3 is built from 12 residues. Germline V gene data show CDR1 as DFQATT and CDR2 as SNEGSKA (reference sequence). Deletions cut 5 bases from V and 4 bases from J, with 11 bases between.

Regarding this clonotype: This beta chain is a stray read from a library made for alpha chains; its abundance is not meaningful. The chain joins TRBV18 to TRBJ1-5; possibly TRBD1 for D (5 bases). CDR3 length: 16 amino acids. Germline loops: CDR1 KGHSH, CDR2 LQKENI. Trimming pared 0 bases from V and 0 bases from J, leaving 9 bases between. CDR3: CASSPPGENSNQPQHF. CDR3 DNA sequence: TGTGCCAGCTCACCACCGGGGGAAAATAGCAATCAGCCCCAGCATTTT.

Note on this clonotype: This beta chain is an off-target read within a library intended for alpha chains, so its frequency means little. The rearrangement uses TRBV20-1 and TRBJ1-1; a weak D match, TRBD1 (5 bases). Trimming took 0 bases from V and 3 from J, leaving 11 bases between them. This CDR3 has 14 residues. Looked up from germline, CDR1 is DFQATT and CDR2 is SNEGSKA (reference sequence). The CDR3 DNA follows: TGCAGTGCTAGAGATCCTTGGGGGGACACTGAAGCTTTCTTT. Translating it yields CSARDPWGDTEAFF.

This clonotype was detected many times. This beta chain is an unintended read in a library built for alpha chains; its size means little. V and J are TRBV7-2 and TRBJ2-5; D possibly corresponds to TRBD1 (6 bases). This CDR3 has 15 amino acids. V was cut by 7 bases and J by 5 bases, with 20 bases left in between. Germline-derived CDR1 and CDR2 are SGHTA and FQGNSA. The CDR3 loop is CASTPQGLAGETQYF. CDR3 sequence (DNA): TGTGCCAGCACCCCCCAGGGGCTAGCCGGGGAGACCCAGTACTTC.

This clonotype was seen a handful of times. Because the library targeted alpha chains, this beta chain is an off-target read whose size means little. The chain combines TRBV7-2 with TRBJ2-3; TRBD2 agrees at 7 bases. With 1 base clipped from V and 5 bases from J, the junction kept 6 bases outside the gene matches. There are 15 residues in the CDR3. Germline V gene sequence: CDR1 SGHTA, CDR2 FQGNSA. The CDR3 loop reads CASSLVGGDLDTQYF. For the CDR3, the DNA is TGTGCCAGCAGCTTAGTGGGGGGGGATTTAGATACGCAGTATTTT.

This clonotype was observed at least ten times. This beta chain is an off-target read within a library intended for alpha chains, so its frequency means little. DNA for the CDR3: TGCAGTGCTAGAGATAAAGATTTGATGAACACTGAAGCTTTCTTT. Residues: CSARDKDLMNTEAFF. The chain combines TRBV20-1 with TRBJ1-1; D remains unclear. With 0 bases removed from V and 0 bases from J, the gap between germline ends came to 11 bases. This CDR3 contains 15 residues. Germline V gene sequence: CDR1 DFQATT, CDR2 SNEGSKA (reference sequence).

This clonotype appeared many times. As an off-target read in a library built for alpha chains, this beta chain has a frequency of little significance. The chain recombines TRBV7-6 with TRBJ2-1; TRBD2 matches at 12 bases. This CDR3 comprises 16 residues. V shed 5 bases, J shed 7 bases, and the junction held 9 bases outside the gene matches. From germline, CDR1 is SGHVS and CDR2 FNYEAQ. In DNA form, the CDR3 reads TGTGCCAGCAGCCCCCCTAGCGGGGGGGCCCTGAATGAGCAGTTCTTC. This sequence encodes CASSPPSGGALNEQFF.

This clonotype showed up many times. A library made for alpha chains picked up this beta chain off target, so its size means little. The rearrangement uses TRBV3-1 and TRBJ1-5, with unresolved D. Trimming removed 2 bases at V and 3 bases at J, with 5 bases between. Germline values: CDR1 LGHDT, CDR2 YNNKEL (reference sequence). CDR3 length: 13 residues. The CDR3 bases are TGTGCCAGCAGCCAATCAGCCAATCAGCCCCAGCATTTT. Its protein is CASSQSANQPQHF.

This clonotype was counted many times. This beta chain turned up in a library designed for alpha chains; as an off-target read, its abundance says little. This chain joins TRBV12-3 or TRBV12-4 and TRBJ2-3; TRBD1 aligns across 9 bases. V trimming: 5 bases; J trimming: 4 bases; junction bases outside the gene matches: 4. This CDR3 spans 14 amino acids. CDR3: CASSRQGVADTQYF. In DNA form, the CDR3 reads TGTGCCAGCAGTCGACAGGGGGTTGCAGATACGCAGTATTTT.

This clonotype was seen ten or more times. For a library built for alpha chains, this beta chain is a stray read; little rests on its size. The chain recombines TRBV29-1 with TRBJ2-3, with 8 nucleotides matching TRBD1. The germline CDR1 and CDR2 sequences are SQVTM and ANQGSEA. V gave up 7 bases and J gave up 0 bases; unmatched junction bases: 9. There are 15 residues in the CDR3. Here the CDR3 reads CSAIRQGPSTDTQYF. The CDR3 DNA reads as TGCAGCGCCATAAGACAGGGGCCTAGCACAGATACGCAGTATTTT.

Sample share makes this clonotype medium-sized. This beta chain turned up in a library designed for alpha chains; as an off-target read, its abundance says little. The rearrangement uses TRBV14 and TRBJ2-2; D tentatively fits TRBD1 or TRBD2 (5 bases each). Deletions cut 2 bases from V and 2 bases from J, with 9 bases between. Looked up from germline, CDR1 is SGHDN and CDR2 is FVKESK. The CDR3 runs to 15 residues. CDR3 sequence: CASSQIRGNTGELFF. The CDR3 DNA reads TGTGCCAGCAGCCAAATCCGGGGCAACACCGGGGAGCTGTTTTTT.

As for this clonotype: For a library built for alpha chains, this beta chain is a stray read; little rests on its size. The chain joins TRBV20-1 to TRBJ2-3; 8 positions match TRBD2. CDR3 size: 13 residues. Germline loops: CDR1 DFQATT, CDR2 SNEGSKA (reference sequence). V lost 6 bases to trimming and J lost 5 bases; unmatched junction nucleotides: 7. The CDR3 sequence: CSAPGGGRDTQYF. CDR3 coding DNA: TGCAGTGCCCCGGGCGGGGGGAGAGATACGCAGTATTTT.

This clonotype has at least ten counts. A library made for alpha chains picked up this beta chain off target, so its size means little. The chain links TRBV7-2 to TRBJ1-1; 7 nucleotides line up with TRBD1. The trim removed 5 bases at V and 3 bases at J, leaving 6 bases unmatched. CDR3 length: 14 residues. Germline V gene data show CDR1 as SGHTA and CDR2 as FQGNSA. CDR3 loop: CASSPAGQHTEAFF. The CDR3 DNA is TGTGCCAGCAGCCCCGCGGGACAGCACACTGAAGCTTTCTTT.

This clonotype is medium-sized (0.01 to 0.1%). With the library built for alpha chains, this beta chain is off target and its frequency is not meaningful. The CDR3 DNA reads TGCGCCAGCAGCTCGGGACAGACGCAGTATTTT. Amino acids: CASSSGQTQYF. The rearrangement joins TRBV5-1 to TRBJ2-3; TRBD1 agrees at 7 bases. Germline loops: CDR1 SGHRS, CDR2 YFSETQ. The ends lost 3 bases at V and 9 bases at J; junction bases unmatched: 1. The CDR3 totals 11 residues.

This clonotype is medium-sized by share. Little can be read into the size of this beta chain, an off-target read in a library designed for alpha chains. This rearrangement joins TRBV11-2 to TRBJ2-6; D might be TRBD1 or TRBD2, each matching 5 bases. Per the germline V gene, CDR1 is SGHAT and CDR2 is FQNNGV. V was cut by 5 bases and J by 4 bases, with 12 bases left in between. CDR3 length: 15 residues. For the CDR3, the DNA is TGTGCCAGCAGCCTTCTCGGGACCGGGGCCAACGTCCTGACTTTC. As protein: CASSLLGTGANVLTF.

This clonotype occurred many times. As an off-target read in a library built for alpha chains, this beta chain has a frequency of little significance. CDR3 DNA sequence: TGTGCCAGCAGCTTAACCGGTCAGCCCCAGCATTTT. It codes for CASSLTGQPQHF. This chain joins TRBV7-2 and TRBJ1-5, with no clear D. Germline V gene lookup returns CDR1 SGHTA and CDR2 FQGNSA. The V and J ends lost 2 bases and 6 bases respectively, with 5 bases between them. This CDR3 is 12 amino acids long.

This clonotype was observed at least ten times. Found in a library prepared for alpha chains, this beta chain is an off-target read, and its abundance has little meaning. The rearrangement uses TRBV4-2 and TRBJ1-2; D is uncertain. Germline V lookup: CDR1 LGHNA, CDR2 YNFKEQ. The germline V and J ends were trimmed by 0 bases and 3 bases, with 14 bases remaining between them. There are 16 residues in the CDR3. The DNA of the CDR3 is TGTGCCAGCAGCCAAGATCTCTCAGGCGGTGACTATGGCTACACCTTC. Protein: CASSQDLSGGDYGYTF.

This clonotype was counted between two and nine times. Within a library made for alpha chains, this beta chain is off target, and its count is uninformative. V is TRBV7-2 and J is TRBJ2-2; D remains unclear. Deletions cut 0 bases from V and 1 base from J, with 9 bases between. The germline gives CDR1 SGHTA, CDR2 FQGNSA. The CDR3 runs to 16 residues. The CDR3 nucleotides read TGTGCCAGCAGCTTAGCGGGTAACGTGAACACCGGGGAGCTGTTTTTT. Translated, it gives CASSLAGNVNTGELFF.

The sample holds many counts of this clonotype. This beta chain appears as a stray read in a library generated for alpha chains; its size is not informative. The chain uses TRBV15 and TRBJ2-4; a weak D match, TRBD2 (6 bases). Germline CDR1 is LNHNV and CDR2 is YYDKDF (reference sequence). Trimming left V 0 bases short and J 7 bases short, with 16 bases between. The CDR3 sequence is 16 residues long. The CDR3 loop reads CATSRDRRGGRNIQYF. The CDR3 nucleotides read TGTGCCACCAGCAGAGATCGGAGGGGAGGTCGGAACATTCAGTACTTC.

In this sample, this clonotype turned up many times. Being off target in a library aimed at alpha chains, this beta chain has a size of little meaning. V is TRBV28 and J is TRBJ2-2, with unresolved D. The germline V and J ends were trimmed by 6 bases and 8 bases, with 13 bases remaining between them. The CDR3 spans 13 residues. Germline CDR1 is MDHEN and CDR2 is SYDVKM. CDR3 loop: CASRSFSIGELFF. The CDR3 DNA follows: TGTGCCAGCAGGTCGTTTAGTATAGGGGAGCTGTTTTTT.

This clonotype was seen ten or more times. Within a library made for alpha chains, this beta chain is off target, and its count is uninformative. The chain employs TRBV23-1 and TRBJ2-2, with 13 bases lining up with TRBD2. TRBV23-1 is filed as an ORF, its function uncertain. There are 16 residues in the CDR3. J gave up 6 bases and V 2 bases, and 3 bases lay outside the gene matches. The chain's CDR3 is CASSQSGLAGAGELFF. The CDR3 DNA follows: TGCGCCAGCAGTCAAAGTGGACTAGCGGGAGCCGGGGAGCTGTTTTTT.

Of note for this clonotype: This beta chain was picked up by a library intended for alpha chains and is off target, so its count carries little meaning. The CDR3: CASSPGRGNTGELFF. The CDR3 DNA follows: TGTGCCAGCAGTCCAGGACGGGGAAACACCGGGGAGCTGTTTTTT. The chain is built from TRBV27 and TRBJ2-2; tentatively, D is TRBD2 (5 bases). There are 15 residues in the CDR3. Germline assignment: CDR1 MNHEY and CDR2 SMNVEV (reference sequence). The V end was cut by 5 bases, the J end by 2 bases, with 12 bases between.